These 14 T cell receptor beta chains originate from one sample sequenced in a study of T cell changes during pregnancy in multiple sclerosis. This table comes from immunoSEQ multiplex PCR, and its TCRdb copy is limited to in-frame clones, with some not included. The sample consists of 40,000 to 55,000 clones, approximately 94% of them appearing once. The sequencing used CD8+ T cells from peripheral blood mononuclear cells, collected in the first trimester of pregnancy. The receptors were gathered from a female donor with multiple sclerosis, enrolled in a pregnancy study.

This chain connects TRBV27 to TRBJ2-7, with 7 nucleotides matching TRBD2. Germline CDR1 is MNHEY and CDR2 is SMNVEV (reference sequence). The length of the CDR3 is 15 residues. J gave up 2 bases and V 5 bases, and 9 bases lay outside the gene matches. The CDR3 here is CASSPRPAGAYEQYF. In DNA form, the CDR3 reads TGTGCCAGCAGTCCCCGCCCCGCGGGGGCCTACGAGCAGTACTTC.

V gene TRBV19 combines with J gene TRBJ1-1; D remains unclear. V lost 3 bases and J lost 4, with 9 bases in between. The CDR3 spans 13 residues. From germline, CDR1 is LNHDA and CDR2 SQIVND (reference sequence). The CDR3 nucleotides read TGTGCCAGTAGTATCGCACTGAGCACTGAAGCTTTCTTT. This translates into CASSIALSTEAFF.

The gene calls are TRBV7-3 and TRBJ2-6; 7 bases agree with TRBD1. Trimming took 0 bases from V and 4 from J; bases not matched to a gene: 0. This CDR3 comprises 15 residues. CDR1 and CDR2 (germline): SGHTA, FQGTGA. The CDR3 DNA sequence: TGTGCCAGCAGCTTAACGGGACAGGGGGCCAACGTCCTGACTTTC. Its protein is CASSLTGQGANVLTF.

The gene calls are TRBV27 and TRBJ1-4; no firm D call. Trimming pared 5 bases from V and 4 bases from J, leaving 26 bases between. Looked up from germline, CDR1 is MNHEY and CDR2 is SMNVEV (reference sequence). There are 19 residues in the CDR3. CDR3 nucleotide sequence: TGTGCCAGCAGTCCTCTCCGCCCTAGCGAGGCAATATATAATGAAAAACTGTTTTTT. Protein product: CASSPLRPSEAIYNEKLFF.

This clone was picked up one time. The chain links TRBV9 to TRBJ2-1, with 11 bases fitting TRBD2. Unmatched junction bases numbered 5, after V lost 0 bases and J lost 12 bases. CDR3 length: 14 residues. The germline gives CDR1 SGDLS, CDR2 YYNGEE. Here the CDR3 DNA reads TGTGCCAGCAGCGTAGGGCTAGCGGGGGGCCGGCAGTTCTTC. It is translated as CASSVGLAGGRQFF.

This clone has just one count. The chain employs TRBV15 and TRBJ2-7; 7 bases line up with TRBD2. The CDR3 consists of 12 residues. Germline CDR1 reads LNHNV; CDR2 reads YYDKDF (reference sequence). Losses at the gene ends were 8 bases for V and 5 bases for J; bases not matched to a gene: 6. The CDR3 region is CATSRAGDEQYF. DNA of the CDR3: TGTGCCACCTCCAGGGCGGGAGACGAGCAGTACTTC.

This clone was counted once. J is TRBJ1-3 and V is TRBV4-3; 10 bases fit TRBD1. In germline, CDR1 is LGHNA, CDR2 YSLEER. The J segment lost 8 bases and the V segment lost 3 bases, leaving 7 bases of the junction unmatched. CDR3 size: 15 residues. The CDR3 DNA reads TGCGCCAGCAGCCACTATTCCGGGACAGGGGACACCATATATTTT. Translation: CASSHYSGTGDTIYF.

The chain is built from TRBV7-9 and TRBJ2-1; D call uncertain. There are 13 residues in the CDR3. Trimming shortened V by 5 bases and J by 12 bases, and 17 bases separated the two germline ends. Germline V lookup: CDR1 SEHNR, CDR2 FQNEAQ (reference sequence). This CDR3 is CASSAEALRGQFF. The CDR3 nucleotides are TGTGCCAGCAGCGCAGAGGCCCTAAGAGGGCAGTTCTTC.

The chain couples TRBV2 to TRBJ2-3; D perhaps matches TRBD1 (5 bases). Per the germline V gene, CDR1 is SNHLY and CDR2 is FYNNEI. Trimming pared 7 bases from V and 8 bases from J, leaving 7 bases between. The CDR3 is 10 amino acids. The CDR3 coding sequence is TGTGCCAGCATCCAGGGTACGCAGTATTTT. It encodes CASIQGTQYF.

The chain employs TRBV11-2 and TRBJ2-1; 8 bases map to TRBD2. Germline trimming cut 1 base from V and 4 bases from J; bases unmatched to any gene: 6. Germline assignment: CDR1 SGHAT and CDR2 FQNNGV. The CDR3 spans 16 residues. The CDR3 loop reads CASSLAGGGGYNEQFF. The CDR3 DNA follows: TGTGCCAGCAGCTTAGCTGGCGGCGGGGGGTACAATGAGCAGTTCTTC. The complete variable domain, with remaining parts taken from reference TRBV11-2 and TRBJ2-1, reads EAGVAQSPRYKIIEKRQSVAFWCNPISGHATLYWYQQILGQGPKLLIQFQNNGVVDDSQLPKDRFSAERLKGVDSTLKIQPAKLEDSAVYLCASSLAGGGGYNEQFFGPGTRLTVL.

The V and J genes are TRBV2 and TRBJ1-4; 7 positions match TRBD1. The germline CDR1 and CDR2 sequences are SNHLY and FYNNEI. The CDR3 has 15 residues. After removal of 3 bases from V and 4 bases from J, the junction contained 5 bases not matched to a gene. CDR3 nucleotide sequence: TGTGCCAGCAGTGACTGGGACAGTAGTAATGAAAAACTGTTTTTT. It is translated as CASSDWDSSNEKLFF.

The chain combines TRBV28 with TRBJ1-5; tentatively, D is TRBD1 (5 bases). The CDR3 totals 14 residues. Per the germline V gene, CDR1 is MDHEN and CDR2 is SYDVKM. Trimming cost V 4 bases and J 0 bases, with 7 bases left between them. In DNA, the CDR3 is TGTGCCAGCAGTTACAGGAATAGCAATCAGCCCCAGCATTTT. Amino acids: CASSYRNSNQPQHF.

With regard to this clone: Here the CDR3 omits its conserved ending phenylalanine or tryptophan, so a read error is the likely source. It is unclear where the CDR3 begins or ends on the DNA, so no DNA is shown, and the CDR3 is as TCRdb lists it. The V call is TRBV18, the J call TRBJ1-2; whether TRBD1, the table's D call, matches the DNA was not checked. Germline CDR1 is KGHSH and CDR2 is LQKENI. The CDR3 is 10 amino acids in total, end residues counted. The CDR3 protein is CASSPPQGAE.

V is TRBV14 and J is TRBJ2-2; D is perhaps TRBD2 (6 bases). Germline V lookup: CDR1 SGHDN, CDR2 FVKESK. Between the trimmed V and J ends, which lost 5 bases and 4 bases, there was a span of 11 bases. The CDR3 has 14 amino acids. In DNA, the CDR3 is TGTGCCAGCAGCGCTAGCGAGGGCACCGGGGAGCTGTTTTTT. The encoded protein is CASSASEGTGELFF. Drawing the rest from reference TRBV14 and TRBJ2-2, the complete variable domain is EAGVTQFPSHSVIEKGQTVTLRCDPISGHDNLYWYRRVMGKEIKFLLHFVKESKQDESGMPNNRFLAERTGGTYSTLKVQPAELEDSGVYFCASSASEGTGELFFGEGSRLTVL.